This T cell receptor beta chain derives from a study of blood T cell repertoires in COVID-19. Measured with immunoSEQ multiplex PCR; TCRdb has only the in-frame clones, and not every one. The sample has 150,000 to 200,000 clones; about 88% are singletons. CDR1 is SGDLS, CDR2 YYNGEE, per germline. The CDR3 has 14 residues. The V and J ends lost 4 bases and 3 bases respectively, with 14 bases between them. Seattle patients were enrolled during active infection and followed longitudinally. The V and J genes are TRBV9 and TRBJ2-7; D call uncertain. This TCR was recovered from a man aged 60-69 years with COVID-19, enrolled during active disease. The specimen was peripheral blood. This CDR3 reads CASSPKSPIYEQYF. Here the CDR3 DNA reads TGTGCCAGCAGCCCAAAAAGCCCAATCTACGAGCAGTACTTC.